This TCR beta chain was observed in a study of blood T cells in healthy people across ages. Extractions gave at least 5.5 micrograms of total RNA per sample. This CDR3 has 14 residues. Germline-derived CDR1 and CDR2 are SQVTM and ANQGSEA. With 4 bases clipped from V and 8 bases from J, the junction kept 10 bases outside the gene matches. A sample-barcoded 5' primer and a J-beta primer mix were used in a second PCR of roughly 7 to 11 cycles. Researchers report that each sample yielded at least 2.5 million CDR3-containing paired-end reads. TCRdb re-called the 5' RACE reads through MiXCR, storing one row per CDR3 protein. The sample lists over 1,500,000 distinct CDR3 sequences, around 40% occurring once.

The specimen was blood. This receptor was taken from a human donor in good health. The chain recombines TRBV29-1 with TRBJ2-3; 9 positions match TRBD1. The CDR3 is CSVGWDRVTGTQYF. The DNA of the CDR3 is TGCAGCGTTGGATGGGACAGGGTCACGGGTACGCAGTATTTT.